Listed below are T cell receptor beta chains from one sample, sequenced in a study of control samples from healthy donors and cancer patients. Generated by immunoSEQ multiplex PCR, the TCRdb table keeps only in-frame clones and is missing some. Here the sample spans over 100,000 clones, 92% being singletons. Sequenced material: blood. These receptors came from a woman aged 45-65 years in good health. Both conserved end residues are part of each CDR3. The D gene is left open where the match is weak. Clone size is given for some rows only: seen once, a few or many times, or a class if the clone is expanded.

j_call d_call cdr3_length v_call clone_size cdr3_nt cdr3_aa
TRBJ1-4 - 14 TRBV15 - TGTGCCACCAGCAGTTCGGTCTCGGCTGAAAAACTGTTTTTT CATSSSVSAEKLFF
TRBJ1-1 TRBD1 15 TRBV7-9 - TGTGCCAGCAGCTTAGGGACAGGGGTGAACACTGAAGCTTTCTTT CASSLGTGVNTEAFF
TRBJ1-5 - 15 TRBV15 - TGTGCCACCAGCAGAGATGGGAGGGGCAATCAGCCCCAGCATTTT CATSRDGRGNQPQHF
TRBJ2-2 TRBD2 15 TRBV5-1 - TGCGCCAGCAGCCAACTAGCGGGAGGGTCTGGGGAGCTGTTTTTT CASSQLAGGSGELFF
TRBJ2-7 - 15 TRBV24-1 once TGTGCCACCAGTCATACCTCGGGGACAACCTACGAGCAGTACTTC CATSHTSGTTYEQYF
TRBJ2-5 - 13 TRBV7-2 - TGTGCCAGCAGCTTGAGGGGTTTGGAGACCCAGTACTTC CASSLRGLETQYF
TRBJ2-5 - 15 TRBV18 - TGTGCCAGCTCTCCGGCCGGGGCCTTAGGGGAGACCCAGTACTTC CASSPAGALGETQYF
TRBJ1-5 TRBD1 16 TRBV15 once TGTGCCACCAGCAGATTTGGACAGGGCCACAATCAGCCCCAGCATTTT CATSRFGQGHNQPQHF
TRBJ2-7 - 14 TRBV20-1 - TGCAGTGCTAGTGTGGCGGGGGCCACCACCGAGCAGTACTTC CSASVAGATTEQYF
TRBJ2-7 - 17 TRBV7-9 - TGTGCCAGCAGCTCCACTGGGGGGGGCGGACTTAACGACGAGCAGTACTTC CASSSTGGGGLNDEQYF
TRBJ2-7 - 11 TRBV11-2 - TGTGCCAGCAGTTACACCAACCGGCAGTACTTC CASSYTNRQYF
TRBJ2-2 TRBD2 15 TRBV2 - TGTGCCAGCAGTGAGGGACTAGGGCGAACCGGGGAGCTGTTTTTT CASSEGLGRTGELFF
TRBJ1-6 - 12 TRBV30 - TGTGCCTGGAGTTTCGTCAAATCACCCCTCCACTTT CAWSFVKSPLHF
TRBJ1-1 TRBD1 11 TRBV14 - TGTGCCAGCAGGAGGACAGGGATGGTTTTCTTT CASRRTGMVFF
TRBJ1-2 - 11 TRBV25-1 - TGTGCCACCAGCCGACTGGGTGGCTACACCTTC CATSRLGGYTF
TRBJ2-1 - 15 TRBV27 - TGTGCCAGCAGTTTATTGGCCCAGGGTTGGAATGAGCAGTTCTTC CASSLLAQGWNEQFF